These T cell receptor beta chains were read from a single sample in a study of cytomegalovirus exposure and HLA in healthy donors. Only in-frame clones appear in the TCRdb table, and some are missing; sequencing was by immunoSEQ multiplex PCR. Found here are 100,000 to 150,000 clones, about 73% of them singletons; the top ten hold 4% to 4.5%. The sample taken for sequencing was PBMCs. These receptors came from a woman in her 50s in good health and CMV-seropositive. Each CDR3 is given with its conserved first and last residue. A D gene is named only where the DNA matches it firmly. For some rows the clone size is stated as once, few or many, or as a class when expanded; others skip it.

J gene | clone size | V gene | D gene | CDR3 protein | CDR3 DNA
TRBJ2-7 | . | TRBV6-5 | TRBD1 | CASRLGTGGSYEQYF | TGTGCCAGCAGGTTAGGGACAGGGGGTTCCTACGAGCAGTACTTC
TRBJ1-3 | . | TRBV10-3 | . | CAISDRISGNTIYF | TGTGCCATCAGTGACAGGATCTCTGGAAACACCATATATTTT
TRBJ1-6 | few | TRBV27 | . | CASSPFLGGTLHF | TGTGCCAGCAGCCCCTTTCTGGGGGGAACCCTCCACTTT
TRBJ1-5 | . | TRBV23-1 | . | CASSHTGRGNQPQHF | TGCGCCAGCAGTCATACGGGTAGAGGCAATCAGCCCCAGCATTTT
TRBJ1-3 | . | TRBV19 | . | CASNVRGLSGNTIYF | TGTGCCAGTAACGTCAGGGGCCTCTCTGGAAACACCATATATTTT
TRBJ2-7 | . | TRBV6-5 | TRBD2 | CASSSTSGGLTYEQYF | TGTGCCAGCAGTTCGACTAGCGGGGGCCTCACCTACGAGCAGTACTTC
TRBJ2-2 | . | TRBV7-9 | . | CASSHHRDTYTGELFF | TGTGCCAGCAGCCACCACAGGGACACCTACACCGGGGAGCTGTTTTTT
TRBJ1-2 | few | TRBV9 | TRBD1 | CASSPTGNYGYTF | TGTGCCAGCAGCCCGACAGGGAACTATGGCTACACCTTC
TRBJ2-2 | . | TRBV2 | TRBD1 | CAGKGGFNTGELFF | TGTGCCGGAAAAGGGGGCTTTAACACCGGGGAGCTGTTTTTT
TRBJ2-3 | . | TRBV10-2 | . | CASSESDYPHGTQYF | TGCGCCAGCAGTGAGTCGGACTATCCGCATGGTACGCAGTATTTT
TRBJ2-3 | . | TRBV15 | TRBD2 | CATSRDQLSSGGTTDTQYF | TGTGCCACCAGCAGAGATCAGTTGTCTAGCGGGGGAACCACAGATACGCAGTATTTT
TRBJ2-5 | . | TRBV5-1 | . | CASSLFGTLRAETQYF | TGCGCCAGCAGCTTGTTTGGGACATTAAGGGCAGAGACCCAGTACTTC
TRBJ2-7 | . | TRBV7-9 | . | CSSSHSYEQYF | TGTTCCAGCAGCCACTCCTACGAGCAGTACTTC
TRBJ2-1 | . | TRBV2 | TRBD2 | CASSGGTSAYNEQFF | TGTGCCAGCAGTGGAGGGACTAGCGCGTACAATGAGCAGTTCTTC
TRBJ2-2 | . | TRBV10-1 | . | CASSRETGSAGELFF | TGCGCCAGCAGCCGAGAAACAGGGTCGGCCGGGGAGCTGTTTTTT
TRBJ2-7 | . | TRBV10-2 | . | CASSEGGKQYF | TGCGCCAGCAGTGAAGGGGGAAAGCAGTACTTC
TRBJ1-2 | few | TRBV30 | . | CAWSGANYGYTF | TGTGCCTGGTCAGGTGCTAACTATGGCTACACCTTC
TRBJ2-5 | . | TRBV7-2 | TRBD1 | CASSLALSTGGGETQYF | TGTGCCAGCAGCTTAGCCCTCTCGACAGGGGGCGGGGAGACCCAGTACTTC
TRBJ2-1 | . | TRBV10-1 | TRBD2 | CASSETSGGINEQFF | TGCGCCAGCAGCGAGACTAGCGGGGGTATCAATGAGCAGTTCTTC
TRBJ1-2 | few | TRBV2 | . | CASRREDYGYTF | TGTGCCAGCCGACGGGAGGACTATGGCTACACCTTC
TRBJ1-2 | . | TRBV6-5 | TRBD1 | CASSYGTGGSYGYTF | TGTGCCAGCAGTTACGGGACAGGGGGCTCCTATGGCTACACCTTC
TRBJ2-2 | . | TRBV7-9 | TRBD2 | CASSLGARLAGTGELFF | TGTGCCAGCAGCTTAGGGGCCAGACTAGCGGGAACCGGGGAGCTGTTTTTT
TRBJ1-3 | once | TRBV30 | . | CAWITRVPRSGNTIYF | TGTGCCTGGATTACCAGGGTACCCCGCTCTGGAAACACCATATATTTT
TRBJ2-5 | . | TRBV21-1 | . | CASSTGQETQYF | TGTGCCAGCAGCACAGGGCAGGAGACCCAGTACTTC
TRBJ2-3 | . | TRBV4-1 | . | CASSQVWGGLSTDTQYF | TGCGCCAGCAGCCAAGTATGGGGGGGGCTAAGCACAGATACGCAGTATTTT
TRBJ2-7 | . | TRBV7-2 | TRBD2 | CASSWTSGDYEQYF | TGTGCCAGCAGCTGGACTAGCGGGGACTACGAGCAGTACTTC
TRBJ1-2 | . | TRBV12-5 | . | CASGLGSTVFTGYTF | TGTGCTAGTGGTTTGGGCTCGACAGTTTTTACCGGCTACACCTTC
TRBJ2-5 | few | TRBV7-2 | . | CASSLSWGPETQYF | TGTGCCAGCAGCCTCTCATGGGGCCCAGAGACCCAGTACTTC
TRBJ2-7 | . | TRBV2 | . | CASNEGTRNPPSYEQYF | TGTGCCAGCAACGAAGGGACAAGGAATCCCCCTTCCTACGAGCAGTACTTC
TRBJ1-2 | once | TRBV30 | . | CACGRESGYTF | TGTGCCTGCGGGAGGGAGAGTGGCTACACCTTC
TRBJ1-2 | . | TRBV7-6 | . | CASSFGGQGGNYGYTF | TGTGCCAGCAGCTTCGGAGGGCAGGGTGGTAACTATGGCTACACCTTC